This TCR beta chain came from a study of Graves' ophthalmopathy and Graves' hyperthyroidism. Other autoimmune diseases, uncontrolled infections, pregnancy or lactation excluded patients from enrollment. A volume of around 10 ml of fresh peripheral blood supplied the PBMCs. This clonotype came up many times. The antigen remains unidentified. Findings of the study overall: A model of 13 signatures distinguished ophthalmopathy from stable hyperthyroidism at roughly 87% sensitivity and roughly 80% specificity. The majority of expanded thyroid clonotypes above 0.001 frequency also occurred in blood.

Scientists amplified the TCR beta CDR3 regions from RNA transcripts. Second-round multiplex PCR came after a first-round RT-PCR that employed HTBI primers. TCRdb used MiXCR to reprocess the multiplex PCR reads, holding one entry per CDR3 protein. The table lists about 390,000 distinct CDR3 sequences, 15% of them singletons. Trimming took 3 bases from V and 10 from J, leaving 4 bases between them. The CDR3 spans 11 residues. The sequence was obtained from a young woman with stable Graves' hyperthyroidism. Sequencing was done on a sample of peripheral blood. This chain connects TRBV12-3 or TRBV12-4 to TRBJ1-6; D unclear. DNA for the CDR3: TGTGCCAGCAGTTTCAAGTCACCCCTCCACTTT. Residues: CASSFKSPLHF.